The 21 T cell receptor beta chains below come from one sample, sequenced in a study of T cell changes during pregnancy in multiple sclerosis. Profiling relied on immunoSEQ multiplex PCR, and the TCRdb table lists in-frame clones only, not all of them. Of 40,000 to 45,000 clones listed, more than 85% were seen once; the top ten hold 5.5% to 8%. Sequencing used CD8+ T cells from peripheral blood mononuclear cells, obtained in the third trimester of pregnancy. All receptors derive from a female donor with multiple sclerosis, enrolled in a pregnancy study.

The chain couples TRBV5-1 to TRBJ1-2; TRBD1 might be the D (5 bases). Germline CDR1 is SGHRS and CDR2 is YFSETQ. This CDR3 comprises 13 residues. V was pared by 3 bases and J by 8 bases, with 14 bases between. The chain's CDR3 is CASSYGRVDGYTF. The CDR3 DNA reads TGCGCCAGCAGCTATGGCAGGGTGGACGGCTACACCTTC.

The gene calls are TRBV28 and TRBJ2-7; 10 nucleotides line up with TRBD1. V gave up 5 bases and J gave up 2 bases; unmatched junction bases: 3. Germline CDR1 MDHEN, CDR2 SYDVKM. This CDR3 has 14 residues. The CDR3 here is CASSPGTGAYEQYF. CDR3 DNA: TGTGCCAGCAGTCCCGGGACAGGGGCCTACGAGCAGTACTTC.

The J gene is TRBJ2-3, the V gene TRBV7-9; D may be TRBD2 (6 bases). CDR1 and CDR2 (germline): SEHNR, FQNEAQ (reference sequence). The CDR3 covers 12 residues. V was shortened by 9 bases and J by 1 base, with 8 bases between the two germline ends. The CDR3 DNA is TGTGCCAGTTTAGCGGGCACAGATACGCAGTATTTT. This translates into CASLAGTDTQYF.

The chain uses TRBV13 and TRBJ2-7; the match to TRBD1 covers 8 bases. V lost 1 base to trimming and J lost 7 bases; unmatched junction nucleotides: 9. CDR1 PRHDT and CDR2 FYEKMQ come from the germline V gene (reference sequence). The CDR3 totals 15 residues. The CDR3 region has the DNA TGTGCCAGCAGCTTAGAGGGACAGGCCTACGATGAGCAGTACTTC. Amino acids: CASSLEGQAYDEQYF.

V gene TRBV6-5 combines with J gene TRBJ1-1; 7 nucleotides agree with TRBD1. CDR1 is MNHEY and CDR2 is SVGAGI in the germline V gene. The V gene end was trimmed by 5 bases and the J gene end by 0 bases; junction bases not matched to a gene: 3. The CDR3 runs to 14 residues. CDR3 nucleotide sequence: TGTGCCAGCAGTCGACAGGGTCTGAACACTGAAGCTTTCTTT. It specifies CASSRQGLNTEAFF.

The CDR3: CASSFHSGINYGYTF. The CDR3, as DNA: TGTGCCAGCAGTTTTCACAGCGGAATTAACTATGGCTACACCTTC. The gene calls are TRBV7-9 and TRBJ1-2; D remains ambiguous. This CDR3 contains 15 residues. Looked up from germline, CDR1 is SEHNR and CDR2 is FQNEAQ (reference sequence). V shed 6 bases and J shed 1 base, with 15 bases lying between them.

The V and J genes are TRBV11-2 and TRBJ1-5, with unresolved D. Per germline, CDR1 SGHAT and CDR2 FQNNGV. CDR3 length: 16 amino acids. Trimming shortened V by 0 bases and J by 0 bases, and 9 bases separated the two germline ends. CDR3 residues: CASSLDGYYSNQPQHF. For the CDR3, the DNA is TGTGCCAGCAGCTTAGACGGGTATTATAGCAATCAGCCCCAGCATTTT.

The chain employs TRBV6-4 and TRBJ2-5, with TRBD2 matching over 7 bases. Per germline, CDR1 MRHNA and CDR2 SNTAGT. The J segment lost 9 bases and the V segment lost 3 bases, leaving 7 bases of the junction unmatched. This CDR3 spans 13 amino acids. The CDR3 loop is CASSETSEKAQYF. In DNA form, the CDR3 reads TGTGCCAGCAGTGAAACTAGCGAGAAGGCCCAGTACTTC.

The chain couples TRBV5-6 to TRBJ2-7, with a possible D match to TRBD2 (5 bases). The CDR3 loop spans 13 amino acids. Germline values: CDR1 SGHDT, CDR2 YYEEEE. Between the trimmed V and J ends, which lost 4 bases and 7 bases, there was a span of 15 bases. The CDR3 coding sequence is TGTGCCAGCAGCCCTGGACTGTTCCTAGAGCAGTACTTC. It specifies CASSPGLFLEQYF.

The chain employs TRBV5-6 and TRBJ1-2; TRBD1 matches at 7 bases. Germline V CDR1 and CDR2: SGHDT, YYEEEE. This CDR3 region has 15 residues. V lost 4 bases, J lost 4 bases, and 10 bases stayed unmatched. The CDR3 region is CASSPSGTAPYGYTF. The CDR3 DNA is TGTGCCAGCAGCCCCAGTGGGACAGCCCCCTATGGCTACACCTTC. Full variable domain (remainder filled in from reference TRBV5-6 and TRBJ1-2): DAGVTQSPTHLIKTRGQQVTLRCSPKSGHDTVSWYQQALGQGPQFIFQYYEEEERQRGNFPDRFSGHQFPNYSSELNVNALLLGDSALYLCASSPSGTAPYGYTFGSGTRLTVV.

This chain uses TRBV27 with TRBJ2-7; 7 positions agree with TRBD2. This CDR3 has 14 residues. The germline V gene encodes CDR1 MNHEY and CDR2 SMNVEV (reference sequence). The J segment lost 0 bases and the V segment lost 5 bases, leaving 4 bases of the junction unmatched. CDR3 sequence reads: CASSSGMSSYEQYF. The CDR3 coding sequence is TGTGCCAGCAGTAGCGGGATGAGCTCCTACGAGCAGTACTTC.

This rearrangement joins TRBV6-1 to TRBJ2-1; 10 nucleotides agree with TRBD2. V lost 4 bases, J lost 6 bases, and 6 bases stayed unmatched. Germline-derived CDR1 and CDR2 are MNHNS and SASEGT. The CDR3 is 15 amino acids. CDR3 bases: TGTGCCAGCAGTGGACTAGCGGGCGCGGGCAATGAGCAGTTCTTC. Translating it yields CASSGLAGAGNEQFF.

This CDR3 reads CASSLKWGGGTEAFF. The CDR3 DNA reads as TGCGCCAGCAGCCTGAAGTGGGGGGGAGGCACTGAAGCTTTCTTT. The chain joins TRBV4-3 to TRBJ1-1; weak D call: TRBD1 (5 bases). The V end was cut by 4 bases, the J end by 4 bases, with 16 bases between. Germline V gene lookup returns CDR1 LGHNA and CDR2 YSLEER. CDR3 size: 15 residues.

The chain carries TRBV11-2 and TRBJ2-4; 9 positions match TRBD2. The CDR3 runs 18 residues. V was pared by 2 bases and J by 1 base, with 9 bases of the junction left unmatched. Germline loops: CDR1 SGHAT, CDR2 FQNNGV. The chain's CDR3 is CASSLKGLREGAKNIQYF. DNA for the CDR3: TGTGCCAGCAGCTTAAAGGGTCTGCGGGAGGGGGCCAAAAACATTCAGTACTTC.

The rearrangement joins TRBV4-3 to TRBJ2-1; 10 bases align to TRBD2. This CDR3 has 15 residues. Germline V gene data show CDR1 as LGHNA and CDR2 as YSLEER. V lost 3 bases, J lost 9 bases, and 8 bases stayed unmatched. The CDR3 loop is CASSHISGGDAEQFF. CDR3 DNA: TGCGCCAGCAGCCATATCAGCGGGGGGGATGCTGAGCAGTTCTTC.

V is TRBV19 and J is TRBJ2-7; 10 nucleotides match TRBD1. V lost 1 base, J lost 3 bases, and 3 bases stayed unmatched. The CDR3 covers 15 residues. The germline gives CDR1 LNHDA, CDR2 SQIVND (reference sequence). This CDR3 reads CASSIADRGLYEQYF. The CDR3 DNA reads as TGTGCCAGTAGTATAGCCGACAGGGGGCTCTACGAGCAGTACTTC.

This chain connects TRBV5-1 to TRBJ1-1; D not certain. The length of the CDR3 is 14 residues. The V gene's germline CDR1 is SGHRS and CDR2 YFSETQ. V was shortened by 3 bases and J by 4 bases, with 13 bases between the two germline ends. The CDR3 reads CASSYPGGGTEAFF. The CDR3 nucleotides read TGCGCCAGCAGCTACCCGGGAGGTGGCACTGAAGCTTTCTTT. Drawing the rest from reference TRBV5-1 and TRBJ1-1, the complete variable domain is KAGVTQTPRYLIKTRGQQVTLSCSPISGHRSVSWYQQTPGQGLQFLFEYFSETQRNKGNFPGRFSGRQFSNSRSEMNVSTLELGDSALYLCASSYPGGGTEAFFGQGTRLTVV.

Judged by abundance, this clone is medium-sized. V gene TRBV2 combines with J gene TRBJ2-7, with 9 nucleotides matching TRBD2. CDR1 is SNHLY, CDR2 FYNNEI, per germline. The CDR3 spans 15 residues. V was pared by 6 bases and J by 2 bases, with 8 bases of the junction left unmatched. CDR3 amino acids: CASRDLLAGTYEQYF. The CDR3 coding sequence is TGTGCCAGCAGAGATCTCCTAGCGGGGACCTACGAGCAGTACTTC.

The chain joins TRBV7-8 to TRBJ2-7; 7 bases are a match to TRBD1. V dropped 5 bases and J dropped 0; count of bases not matched to a gene: 7. The CDR3 covers 15 residues. Germline assignment: CDR1 SGHVS and CDR2 FQNEAQ. For the CDR3, the DNA is TGTGCCAGCAGCCTCGACAGGGTAAGCTCCTACGAGCAGTACTTC. Residues: CASSLDRVSSYEQYF.

The chain is built from TRBV5-6 and TRBJ2-3, with 13 bases lining up with TRBD2. Germline lookup yields CDR1 SGHDT and CDR2 YYEEEE. V gave up 0 bases and J gave up 1 base; unmatched junction bases: 2. The CDR3 contains 17 residues. This CDR3 is CASSLVGLAGGTDTQYF. In DNA, the CDR3 is TGTGCCAGCAGCTTGGTTGGACTAGCGGGGGGCACAGATACGCAGTATTTT.

The gene calls are TRBV11-2 and TRBJ2-3, with unresolved D. Germline assignment: CDR1 SGHAT and CDR2 FQNNGV. The CDR3 has 12 residues. V gave up 5 bases and J gave up 2 bases, with 5 bases separating them. The CDR3 nucleotides are TGTGCCAGCAGCCCATTCACAGATACGCAGTATTTT. Amino acids: CASSPFTDTQYF.